This T cell receptor beta chain is from a study of lymphopenia after photon versus proton radiotherapy. Study-wide results and limits: Post-nadir diversity loss with photons came from oligoclonal expansion, particularly CD8+ Temra cells. Under photons, naive T cells and diversity fell while effector/memory populations rose.

Sequencing used immunoSEQ multiplex PCR; TCRdb keeps in-frame clones, though not all of them. The top ten clones hold roughly 23% of a sample with about 40,000 clones, around four fifths of them seen once. About this clone itself: Its antigen is currently unknown.

The material was peripheral blood, obtained from a patient treated with proton-based radiotherapy. The clonotype was recovered from a woman in her 70s with pancreatic cancer.

The CDR3, as DNA: TGTGCCAGCAGTCCAATGGGGGGGTCACTCTACGAGCAGTACTTC. It yields the protein CASSPMGGSLYEQYF. The chain has TRBV28 and TRBJ2-7, with TRBD2 identical over 7 bases. Trimming took 5 bases from V and 3 from J; bases not matched to a gene: 10. The germline V gene has CDR1 MDHEN and CDR2 SYDVKM. The CDR3 totals 15 residues.